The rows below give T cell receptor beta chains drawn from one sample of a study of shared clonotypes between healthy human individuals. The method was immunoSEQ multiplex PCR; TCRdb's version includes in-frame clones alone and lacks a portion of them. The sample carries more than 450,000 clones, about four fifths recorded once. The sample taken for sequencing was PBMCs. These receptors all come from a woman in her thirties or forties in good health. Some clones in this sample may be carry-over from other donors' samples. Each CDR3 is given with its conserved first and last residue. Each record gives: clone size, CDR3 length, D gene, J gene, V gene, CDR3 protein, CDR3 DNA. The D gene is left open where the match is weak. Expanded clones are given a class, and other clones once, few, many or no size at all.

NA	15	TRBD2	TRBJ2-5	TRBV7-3	CASSSIAGGWETQYF	TGTGCCAGCAGCTCCATAGCGGGAGGTTGGGAGACCCAGTACTTC
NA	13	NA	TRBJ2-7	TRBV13	CASSRFTFYEQYF	TGTGCCAGCAGCCGTTTTACTTTCTACGAGCAGTACTTC
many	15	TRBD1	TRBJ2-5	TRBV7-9	CASRSRQGTQETQYF	TGTGCCAGCAGATCAAGACAGGGCACCCAAGAGACCCAGTACTTC
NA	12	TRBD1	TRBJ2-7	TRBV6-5	CASQDRTYEQYF	TGTGCCAGCCAGGACAGGACCTACGAGCAGTACTTC
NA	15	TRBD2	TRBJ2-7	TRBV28	CASSSTHPREAEQYF	TGTGCCAGCAGTTCAACCCACCCCCGGGAGGCCGAGCAGTACTTC
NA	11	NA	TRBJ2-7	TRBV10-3	CAISEAYEQYF	TGTGCCATCAGTGAGGCCTACGAGCAGTACTTC
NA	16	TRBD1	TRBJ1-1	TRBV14	CASSQVGTGGKTEAFF	TGTGCCAGCAGCCAAGTAGGAACAGGGGGCAAGACTGAAGCTTTCTTT
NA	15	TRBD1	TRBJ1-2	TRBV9	CASSVDWDRLYGYTF	TGTGCCAGCAGCGTAGATTGGGACAGGTTATATGGCTACACCTTC
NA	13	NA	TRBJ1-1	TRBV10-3	CAISAGANTEAFF	TGTGCCATCAGCGCAGGAGCTAACACTGAAGCTTTCTTT
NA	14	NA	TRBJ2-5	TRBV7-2	CASSSPSRPETQYF	TGTGCCAGCAGCTCCCCCAGCAGGCCAGAGACCCAGTACTTC
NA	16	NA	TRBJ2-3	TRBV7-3	CASSPGSSLNTDTQYF	TGTGCCAGCAGCCCCGGGAGCTCCCTAAACACAGATACGCAGTATTTT
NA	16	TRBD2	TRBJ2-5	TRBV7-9	CASSLGLAGGQETQYF	TGTGCCAGCAGCTTAGGGCTAGCGGGAGGGCAAGAGACCCAGTACTTC
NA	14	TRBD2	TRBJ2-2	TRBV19	CASSGRAETGELFF	TGTGCCAGTAGCGGGAGGGCCGAGACCGGGGAGCTGTTTTTT
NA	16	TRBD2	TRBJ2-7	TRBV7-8	CASSLYRTRSSYEQYF	TGTGCCAGCAGCTTATATAGGACTAGAAGCTCCTACGAGCAGTACTTC
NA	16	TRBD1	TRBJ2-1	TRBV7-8	CASSLRPGDRYNEQFF	TGTGCCAGCAGCCTAAGACCCGGGGACAGATACAATGAGCAGTTCTTC
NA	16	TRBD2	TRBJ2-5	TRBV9	CASSVGAGGSGETQYF	TGTGCCAGCAGCGTAGGGGCGGGAGGGAGTGGAGAGACCCAGTACTTC
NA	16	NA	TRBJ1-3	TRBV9	CASSTNPTVSGNTIYF	TGTGCCAGCAGCACTAACCCGACAGTCTCTGGAAACACCATATATTTT
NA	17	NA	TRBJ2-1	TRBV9	CASSGGRDPGSYNEQFF	TGTGCCAGCAGCGGGGGCAGGGACCCTGGATCCTACAATGAGCAGTTCTTC
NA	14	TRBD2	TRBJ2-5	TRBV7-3	CASSPGLAPETQYF	TGTGCCAGCAGCCCTGGACTAGCCCCCGAGACCCAGTACTTC
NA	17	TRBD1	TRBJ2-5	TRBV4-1	CASSQDGTGGTQETQYF	TGCGCCAGCAGCCAAGACGGGACAGGGGGGACCCAAGAGACCCAGTACTTC
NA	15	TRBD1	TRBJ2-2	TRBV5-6	CASSWDRLNTGELFF	TGTGCCAGCAGCTGGGACAGGTTGAACACCGGGGAGCTGTTTTTT
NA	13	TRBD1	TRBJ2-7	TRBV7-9	CASSWTGTGEQYF	TGTGCCAGCAGCTGGACAGGGACGGGCGAGCAGTACTTC
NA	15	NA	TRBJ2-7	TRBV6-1	CASSVHTGVGAEQYF	TGTGCCAGCAGTGTGCACACCGGTGTGGGGGCGGAGCAGTACTTC
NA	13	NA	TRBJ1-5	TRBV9	CASSGQGGQPQHF	TGTGCCAGCAGCGGCCAGGGTGGTCAGCCCCAGCATTTT
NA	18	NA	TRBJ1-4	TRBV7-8	CASSLALRGGRENEKLFF	TGTGCCAGCAGCTTAGCGTTGCGGGGCGGGCGTGAGAATGAAAAACTGTTTTTT